Listed here are 27 T cell receptor beta chains from one sample, sequenced in a study of T cell clonality in common variable immunodeficiency. Method: immunoSEQ multiplex PCR; TCRdb's copy keeps in-frame clones and lacks some. The sample is made up of tens of thousands of clones, none counted only once. Sequenced input: peripheral blood mononuclear cells. The origin of the receptors is a person aged 18 to 75 in good health.

This clone was seen many times. The DNA ends 3 residues before the CDR3 does, and the rest of the CDR3 is filled in from the germline J gene. The rearrangement joins TRBV2 to TRBJ2-2; D ambiguous. This CDR3 contains 12 residues. CDR1 and CDR2 from the germline V gene are SNHLY and FYNNEI. The ends were cut back, 3 bases at V and 8 bases at J, with 7 bases in the middle. CDR3 bases read: TGTGCCAGCAGTGATTGGCAGGGGGAG. It specifies CASSDWQGE. The CDR3 as a whole reads CASSDWQGELFF.

This clone was observed many times. The CDR3 end falls 3 residues outside the read, so it is completed with the germline J gene. The chain combines TRBV12-5 with TRBJ2-1, with D unresolved. This CDR3 spans 15 amino acids. Germline V gene lookup returns CDR1 LGHNT and CDR2 FRNRAP. Trimming removed 1 base from V and 7 bases from J, with 14 bases in between. CDR3 DNA (partial): TGTGCTAGTGGTTTGGGCCACCTCTCCGGTAATGAG. Its translation is CASGLGHLSGNE. The full CDR3 reads CASGLGHLSGNEQFF.

This clone has a count of ten or more. Incomplete CDR3 DNA: TGTGCCAGCAGTGAAACCGGGGGGGGAAAA. Translated: CASSETGGGK. The full CDR3 is CASSETGGGKAFF. The rearrangement links TRBV6-1 to TRBJ1-1, with D perhaps TRBD1 (5 bases). The read ends 3 residues shy of where the CDR3 ends; the end is completed using the germline J gene. The CDR3 length is 13 residues. Germline-derived CDR1 and CDR2 are MNHNS and SASEGT.

This clone was observed at least ten times. A read error may produce the germline difference seen at one junction end. The sequence runs out 3 residues before the end of the CDR3; the remainder is reconstructed from the germline J gene. J is TRBJ2-4 and V is TRBV2; TRBD2 matches 7 bases. This CDR3 is built from 18 residues. The germline V gene has CDR1 SNHLY and CDR2 FYNNEI. CDR3: CASREGGRVVEAKNIQYF. The sequenced CDR3 bases are TGTGCCAGCAGGGAAGGCGGGAGAGTCGTAGAGGCCAAAAACATT.

There are many counts of this clone. The CDR3 end lies 3 residues beyond the end of the read and is filled in from the germline J gene. This chain links TRBV20-1 with TRBJ2-7; D perhaps matches TRBD1 (5 bases). There are 11 residues in the CDR3. CDR1 and CDR2 from the germline V gene are DFQATT and SNEGSKA (reference sequence). Between the trimmed V and J ends, which lost 5 bases and 5 bases, there was a span of 10 bases. CDR3 DNA (partial): TGCAGTGCTCCCAGGGCCCACGAG. Protein product: CSAPRAHE. The full CDR3 protein is CSAPRAHEQYF.

This clone turned up a few times. The read gets to within 3 residues of the CDR3 end, and the germline J gene fills in the rest. The V gene is TRBV30, the J gene TRBJ1-5, with D maybe TRBD1 (5 bases). Between the trimmed V and J ends, which lost 4 bases and 7 bases, there was a span of 17 bases. Germline CDR1 is GTSNPN and CDR2 is SVGIG (reference sequence). The CDR3 has 14 amino acids. The CDR3 loop is CAWIHGAAGQPQHF. The sequenced CDR3 bases are TGTGCCTGGATCCATGGGGCAGCAGGGCAGCCC.

Only a few counts were recorded for this clone. Coverage ceases 3 residues before the CDR3 finishes, and the germline J gene fills in the end. The chain is built from TRBV7-3 and TRBJ2-1; TRBD2 agrees at 13 bases. Germline-derived CDR1 and CDR2 are SGHTA and FQGTGA. V dropped 4 bases and J dropped 8; count of bases not matched to a gene: 8. The CDR3 length is 16 residues. CDR3 protein: CASSSPTSGRAYEQFF. Partial CDR3 DNA: TGTGCCAGCAGCTCCCCTACTAGCGGGAGGGCATATGAG.

This clone was counted many times. The part of the CDR3 DNA that was read is TGTGCCAGCAGCCCGTACAGGGGACCCTACGAG. It is translated as CASSPYRGPYE. In full, the CDR3 reads CASSPYRGPYEQYF. The chain uses TRBV7-6 and TRBJ2-7; 7 nucleotides align to TRBD1. The CDR3 goes on 3 residues after the read ends, and that part is filled in from the germline J gene. The V gene's germline CDR1 is SGHVS and CDR2 FNYEAQ. The CDR3 spans 14 residues. V dropped 5 bases and J dropped 2; count of bases not matched to a gene: 6.

In its sample, this clone was seen many times. Sequencing ends 3 residues short of the CDR3 end; the germline J gene provides the rest. The rearrangement uses TRBV10-1 and TRBJ1-5, with D possibly being TRBD1 (6 bases). CDR1 WNHNN and CDR2 SYGVQD come from the germline V gene (reference sequence). The germline V and J ends were trimmed by 7 bases and 2 bases, with 15 bases remaining between them. This CDR3 has 15 residues. The CDR3 loop reads CASIRGGQGNQPQHF. The sequenced CDR3 bases are TGCGCCAGCATTAGAGGGGGTCAGGGCAATCAGCCC.

This clone was seen repeatedly, ten times or more. Read sequence stops 3 residues before the CDR3 end, and the germline J gene provides the missing end. The chain is built from TRBV12-3 or TRBV12-4 and TRBJ2-2, with 13 bases aligning to TRBD2. This CDR3 spans 19 amino acids. Trimming took 1 base from V and 2 from J; bases not matched to a gene: 7. CDR3: CASSLGDGLAGANTGELFF. The covered CDR3 bases are TGTGCCAGCAGTTTAGGGGATGGACTAGCGGGAGCAAACACCGGGGAG.

Many counts were recorded for this clone. The CDR3 end lies 3 residues beyond the end of the read and is filled in from the germline J gene. The chain employs TRBV5-1 and TRBJ2-1; D unclear. The CDR3 sequence is 15 residues long. CDR1 and CDR2 (germline): SGHRS, YFSETQ. With 0 bases removed from V and 8 bases from J, the gap between germline ends came to 15 bases. The DNA read from the CDR3 is TGCGCCAGCAGCTTGGACAGCCCCCCCGTCGATGAG. Amino acid sequence: CASSLDSPPVDE. The whole CDR3 protein is CASSLDSPPVDEQFF. Drawing the rest from reference TRBV5-1 and TRBJ2-1, the complete variable domain is KAGVTQTPRYLIKTRGQQVTLSCSPISGHRSVSWYQQTPGQGLQFLFEYFSETQRNKGNFPGRFSGRQFSNSRSEMNVSTLELGDSALYLCASSLDSPPVDEQFFGPGTRLTVL.

This clone has ten or more counts. Partial CDR3 DNA: TGCAGTGCTTTAAACTCCTACGAG. Translating it yields CSALNSYE. The entire CDR3 protein reads CSALNSYEQYF. The genes are TRBV20-1 and TRBJ2-7; no definite D call. The read terminates 3 residues ahead of where the CDR3 ends, so the germline J gene completes it. V was cut by 5 bases and J by 0 bases, with 5 bases left in between. Germline V CDR1 and CDR2: DFQATT, SNEGSKA (reference sequence). The CDR3 has 11 amino acids.

As regards this clone: The CDR3 end lies 3 residues beyond the end of the read and is filled in from the germline J gene. The chain has TRBV20-1 and TRBJ2-1; the match to TRBD2 covers 9 bases. With V trimmed by 6 bases and J by 9 bases, 15 bases remained unmatched. The CDR3 loop spans 15 amino acids. Germline V lookup: CDR1 DFQATT, CDR2 SNEGSKA (reference sequence). CDR3 amino acids: CSAVPAASGKGEQFF. Partial CDR3 DNA: TGCAGTGCCGTCCCGGCGGCTAGCGGGAAGGGTGAG.

This clone was seen many times. The CDR3 is cut off 3 residues early in the read; its end comes from the germline J gene. The chain links TRBV30 to TRBJ1-2; 7 bases map to TRBD1. V dropped 2 bases and J dropped 3; count of bases not matched to a gene: 6. This CDR3 has 14 amino acids. Per the germline V gene, CDR1 is GTSNPN and CDR2 is SVGIG (reference sequence). The CDR3 sequence: CAWSSRQGYYGYTF. Partial CDR3 DNA: TGTGCCTGGAGTTCCCGACAGGGATACTATGGC.

About this clone: The sequence runs out 3 residues before the end of the CDR3; the remainder is reconstructed from the germline J gene. V usage is TRBV2 and J usage is TRBJ1-2; D is uncertain. CDR1 and CDR2 from the germline V gene are SNHLY and FYNNEI. The CDR3 spans 13 residues. The CDR3: CASRWSSYNEYTF. The covered CDR3 bases are TGTGCCAGTCGTTGGTCATCTTACAATGAG.

About this clone: The read is 3 residues too short to cover the CDR3 end, so that end is filled in from the germline J gene. The chain couples TRBV2 to TRBJ1-2; 9 positions match TRBD1. Germline CDR1 is SNHLY and CDR2 is FYNNEI. There are 14 residues in the CDR3. V lost 6 bases, J lost 4 bases, and 6 bases stayed unmatched. The CDR3 sequence is CASRQGAESYGYTF. Incomplete CDR3 DNA: TGTGCCAGCAGACAGGGGGCGGAATCCTATGGC.

This clone was detected ten times or more. CDR3 bases read: TGTGCCAGCTCAGTTCAAGGGGGCGATTTCACCGAG. It is translated as CASSVQGGDFTE. The CDR3, in full, reads CASSVQGGDFTEQYF. The chain combines TRBV18 with TRBJ2-7, with 7 bases matching TRBD1. The DNA ends 3 residues before the CDR3 does, and the rest of the CDR3 is filled in from the germline J gene. This CDR3 has 15 amino acids. Germline lookup yields CDR1 KGHSH and CDR2 LQKENI. The V segment lost 5 bases and the J segment 6 bases; nucleotides outside the gene matches: 13.

Many counts were recorded for this clone. The read halts 3 residues ahead of the CDR3 end, with the missing end drawn from the germline J gene. This rearrangement joins TRBV18 to TRBJ2-4; D might be TRBD1 or TRBD2, each matching 5 bases. The CDR3 loop spans 17 amino acids. Per germline, CDR1 KGHSH and CDR2 LQKENI. Trimming took off 6 bases at V and 0 bases at J, with 18 bases between the two ends. The CDR3 spells CASSPTEGSIAKNIQYF. The covered CDR3 bases are TGTGCCAGCTCCCCCACCGAGGGGTCCATAGCCAAAAACATT.

Ten or more counts support this clone. This chain's CDR3 is CASSPDSSNYGYTF. The sequenced CDR3 bases are TGTGCCAGCAGCCCGGACAGTTCTAACTATGGC. The V call is TRBV5-4, the J call TRBJ1-2; a possible D gene is TRBD1 (6 bases). The read comes to an end 3 residues before the CDR3 does, leaving the germline J gene to fill in the end. V gave up 4 bases and J gave up 0 bases, with 10 bases separating them. The CDR3 is made up of 14 amino acids. CDR1 SGHNT and CDR2 YYREEE come from the germline V gene (reference sequence).

This clone was counted ten times or more. Sequencing ends 3 residues short of the CDR3 end; the germline J gene provides the rest. This sequence joins TRBV30 and TRBJ2-5; 7 bases agree with TRBD2. V gave up 7 bases and J gave up 4 bases; unmatched junction bases: 9. Germline-derived CDR1 and CDR2 are GTSNPN and SVGIG (reference sequence). The CDR3 loop spans 13 amino acids. The part of the CDR3 DNA that was read is TGTGCCTCCAACGGACTAGGGAGAGAGACC. Protein: CASNGLGRET. The entire CDR3 sequence reads CASNGLGRETQYF.

This clone was detected ten times or more. The read finishes 3 residues shy of the CDR3 end, and the germline J gene is used to complete it. This rearrangement joins TRBV7-9 to TRBJ2-1; 7 bases agree with TRBD1. Germline CDR1 is SEHNR and CDR2 is FQNEAQ (reference sequence). The CDR3 contains 14 residues. V lost 5 bases to trimming and J lost 5 bases; unmatched junction nucleotides: 6. The CDR3 sequence is CASSLRDRDNEQFF. Incomplete CDR3 DNA: TGTGCCAGCAGCCTCCGGGACAGAGACAATGAG.

In this sample, this clone turned up many times. The read falls 3 residues short of the CDR3 end, and the missing part is taken from the germline J gene. This chain connects TRBV7-9 to TRBJ1-2; 8 nucleotides agree with TRBD1. The V segment lost 4 bases and the J segment 4 bases; nucleotides outside the gene matches: 5. CDR3 length: 14 amino acids. Germline V gives CDR1 SEHNR, CDR2 FQNEAQ (reference sequence). The CDR3 sequence: CASSSSGGAYGYTF. CDR3 DNA (partial): TGTGCCAGCAGCTCTTCAGGGGGCGCCTATGGC.

There are many counts of this clone. The read is 3 residues too short to cover the CDR3 end, so that end is filled in from the germline J gene. The rearrangement uses TRBV5-1 and TRBJ2-5; TRBD2 aligns across 9 bases. CDR3 size: 15 residues. Germline V gene sequence: CDR1 SGHRS, CDR2 YFSETQ. The V gene end was trimmed by 7 bases and the J gene end by 3 bases; junction bases not matched to a gene: 10. The sequenced CDR3 bases are TGCGCCAGCCGGGCTAGGGGACTAGCAGAAGAGACC. It specifies CASRARGLAEET. The entire CDR3 is CASRARGLAEETQYF.

As regards this clone: A much bigger clone sits one base away, suggesting this may be a read error. The read comes to an end 3 residues before the CDR3 does, leaving the germline J gene to fill in the end. The J gene is TRBJ2-2, the V gene TRBV18; perhaps TRBD1 as D (6 bases). The CDR3 spans 13 residues. Germline V CDR1 and CDR2: KGHSH, LQKENI. Partial CDR3 DNA: TGTGCCAGCCGCCTGGGGGCAAATGAAAAG. It encodes CASRLGANEK. The entire CDR3 reads CASRLGANEKLFF.

This clone was seen repeatedly, ten times or more. The read ends 3 residues early relative to the CDR3; the germline J gene fills the gap. The V call is TRBV5-1, the J call TRBJ1-1; a possible D gene is TRBD1 (5 bases). The V gene lost 0 bases and the J gene lost 4 bases, with 16 bases spanning the gap. The CDR3 is made up of 16 amino acids. Germline CDR1 SGHRS, CDR2 YFSETQ. Incomplete CDR3 DNA: TGCGCCAGCAGCTTGGGCCAATTGGGGGGAGGCACTGAA. Its translation is CASSLGQLGGGTE. The whole CDR3 region reads CASSLGQLGGGTEAFF.

This clone was recorded at least ten times. The read terminates 3 residues ahead of where the CDR3 ends, so the germline J gene completes it. The chain links TRBV20-1 to TRBJ2-2; 8 bases map to TRBD2. Germline CDR1 is DFQATT and CDR2 is SNEGSKA (reference sequence). V shed 3 bases and J 10 bases; nucleotides not matched to a gene: 25. This CDR3 spans 19 amino acids. CDR3: CSASPAIQLAGPASEELFF. CDR3 bases read: TGCAGTGCTAGCCCGGCAATCCAGTTAGCGGGGCCTGCGTCCGAGGAG.

This clone was seen repeatedly, ten times or more. From the germline J gene comes the end of the CDR3, since the read stops 3 residues before it. The rearrangement uses TRBV7-6 and TRBJ1-4; no firm D call. Deletions cut 1 base from V and 0 bases from J, with 6 bases between. Germline assignment: CDR1 SGHVS and CDR2 FNYEAQ. This CDR3 spans 15 amino acids. The sequenced part of the CDR3 DNA is TGTGCCAGCAGCTTAGAGCCTGCAACTAATGAAAAA. Encoded protein: CASSLEPATNEK. In full, the CDR3 reads CASSLEPATNEKLFF.